The clone carrying this T cell receptor beta chain was detected many times. Its cognate antigen is unknown. The study's findings and limits: The larger-cohort validation was restricted to a single TCR beta V-J rearrangement rather than whole repertoires. In terms of TCR gene usage, tumor memory CD4+ T cells clustered together with blood and lymph node memory CD4+ cells, as well as with lymph node naive CD4+ cells.

V was pared by 6 bases and J by 2 bases, with 10 bases between. CDR1 is SGHTA and CDR2 is FQGNSA in the germline V gene. The CDR3 is 13 residues long. Semi-nested PCR with Nested Universal Primer A followed constant-region reverse priming of full-length variable regions. TCRdb independently ran MiXCR on the 5' RACE reads; one entry per CDR3 protein. The table lists tens of thousands of distinct CDR3 sequences, around 26% of them singletons. Purified naive CD4+ T cells were depleted of CD25+ Tregs. The genes are TRBV7-2 and TRBJ1-1, with a weak D call TRBD1 (6 bases). Sample: naive CD4+ T cells sorted from blood. Subset denoted: naive CD4+ T cells, CD4+CD45RA+CD25-. This receptor was identified in a female donor with breast cancer. Here the CDR3 reads CASSKGGNTEAFF. The DNA of the CDR3 is TGTGCCAGCAGTAAAGGGGGAAACACTGAAGCTTTCTTT.